The 28 T cell receptor beta chains below were found in one sample sequenced in a study of T cells after yellow fever vaccination. MiXCR, run by TCRdb on the 5' RACE reads, gives a single entry per CDR3 protein. The sample holds a few hundred thousand distinct CDR3 sequences; roughly 10% are singletons and the top ten take roughly a sixth. Sequences were derived from PBMCs, sampled on the day of the first yellow fever vaccination. The origin of the receptors is a man between 18 and 29 years old who received the YFV17D yellow fever vaccine.

This clonotype appeared a few times. This chain connects TRBV18 to TRBJ2-3; D perhaps matches TRBD2 (5 bases). Trimming shortened V by 3 bases and J by 5 bases, and 12 bases separated the two germline ends. CDR1 is KGHSH, CDR2 LQKENI, per germline. This CDR3 is 14 amino acids long. The chain's CDR3 is CASSPLLGEDTQYF. CDR3 coding DNA: TGTGCCAGCTCACCCCTCCTCGGGGAAGATACGCAGTATTTT.

There are a few counts of this clonotype. V gene TRBV19 combines with J gene TRBJ1-1; D is undetermined. The germline gives CDR1 LNHDA, CDR2 SQIVND (reference sequence). The CDR3 consists of 14 residues. V was clipped by 3 bases and J by 5 bases, with 13 bases between them. The DNA of the CDR3 is TGTGCCAGTAGTATTATTTTGGGCAGTACTGAAGCTTTCTTT. It encodes CASSIILGSTEAFF.

This clonotype has at least ten counts. This rearrangement joins TRBV19 to TRBJ2-1, with TRBD2 matching over 12 bases. The germline CDR1 and CDR2 sequences are LNHDA and SQIVND (reference sequence). J lost 4 bases, V lost 9 bases, and 4 bases had no gene match. The CDR3 loop spans 14 amino acids. CDR3 sequence (DNA): TGTGCCAGCACAGGACTAGCGGGGTACAATGAGCAGTTCTTC. Protein sequence: CASTGLAGYNEQFF. Combining the CDR3 with reference TRBV19 and TRBJ2-1 gives the whole variable domain DGGITQSPKYLFRKEGQNVTLSCEQNLNHDAMYWYRQDPGQGLRLIYYSQIVNDFQKGDIAEGYSVSREKKESFPLTVTSAQKNPTAFYLCASTGLAGYNEQFFGPGTRLTVL.

This clonotype has a handful of counts. V and J are TRBV5-1 and TRBJ1-1; D not resolved. Germline CDR1 SGHRS, CDR2 YFSETQ. CDR3 length: 15 residues. The V end was cut by 4 bases, the J end by 5 bases, with 18 bases between. The CDR3 nucleotides are TGCGCCAGCAGCAGAGGCCCCACAACGGGGACTGAAGCTTTCTTT. Protein sequence: CASSRGPTTGTEAFF.

The chain combines TRBV19 with TRBJ1-6, with TRBD1 as a possible D gene (5 bases). The CDR3 is 13 residues long. Between the trimmed V and J ends, which lost 4 bases and 15 bases, there was a span of 16 bases. Looked up from germline, CDR1 is LNHDA and CDR2 is SQIVND (reference sequence). The CDR3 DNA follows: TGTGCCAGTAGTACAACAGGCGCCGAGCTCCTCCACTTT. This gives the protein CASSTTGAELLHF.

This clonotype has a count of ten or more. The V gene is TRBV2, the J gene TRBJ2-3; tentative D call: TRBD2 (6 bases). The germline V and J ends were trimmed by 5 bases and 2 bases, with 11 bases remaining between them. The CDR3 is 14 residues long. Germline V lookup: CDR1 SNHLY, CDR2 FYNNEI. The CDR3 DNA is TGTGCCAGCAGTTGGGACTCAGCCACAGATACGCAGTATTTT. This gives the protein CASSWDSATDTQYF.

This clonotype was observed a handful of times. This sequence joins TRBV5-1 and TRBJ1-4; TRBD1 matches at 7 bases. V lost 4 bases, J lost 7 bases, and 10 bases stayed unmatched. This CDR3 is built from 15 residues. Germline lookup yields CDR1 SGHRS and CDR2 YFSETQ. The CDR3 loop reads CASSRTGAGGEKLFF. The DNA for the CDR3 is TGCGCCAGCAGCAGAACAGGGGCCGGCGGTGAAAAACTGTTTTTT.

This clonotype was counted a few times. This chain connects TRBV4-1 to TRBJ2-3; D is ambiguous. The CDR3 spans 15 residues. V shed 3 bases and J shed 3 bases, with 13 bases lying between them. Germline values: CDR1 MGHRA, CDR2 YSYEKL. In nucleotides, the CDR3 is TGCGCCAGCAGCCAGACGGGTCTCAGGACAGATACGCAGTATTTT. Protein sequence: CASSQTGLRTDTQYF.

This clonotype was counted a few times. The chain uses TRBV27 and TRBJ2-2, with 11 positions matching TRBD2. V trimming: 5 bases; J trimming: 4 bases; junction bases outside the gene matches: 6. Germline V gene sequence: CDR1 MNHEY, CDR2 SMNVEV (reference sequence). The CDR3 length is 16 residues. In DNA, the CDR3 is TGTGCCAGCAGTATTAGCGGGGGGGTAGGCACCGGGGAGCTGTTTTTT. Translation gives CASSISGGVGTGELFF.

V and J are TRBV7-2 and TRBJ1-2; D not certain. Germline V lookup: CDR1 SGHTA, CDR2 FQGNSA. This CDR3 contains 13 residues. V lost 4 bases, J lost 4 bases, and 10 bases lay in between. The CDR3 region is CASSSDIRYGYTF. CDR3 coding DNA: TGTGCCAGCAGCTCAGATATTCGCTATGGCTACACCTTC.

The chain links TRBV20-1 to TRBJ1-1; no firm D call. Germline CDR1 and CDR2: DFQATT and SNEGSKA (reference sequence). V was cut by 0 bases and J by 1 base, with 6 bases left in between. The CDR3 has 13 amino acids. The CDR3 DNA follows: TGCAGTGCTAGAGATGACCCGAACACTGAAGCTTTCTTT. Its translation is CSARDDPNTEAFF.

The chain couples TRBV7-9 to TRBJ2-3; D gene unclear. V lost 3 bases, J lost 7 bases, and 5 bases lay in between. From germline, CDR1 is SEHNR and CDR2 FQNEAQ (reference sequence). The CDR3 extends over 11 amino acids. The CDR3 DNA reads as TGTGCCAGCAGCTTGCAACATACGCAGTATTTT. This gives the protein CASSLQHTQYF.

This clonotype has at least ten counts. The chain employs TRBV5-1 and TRBJ2-7, with D possibly matching TRBD2 (5 bases). There are 15 residues in the CDR3. Germline values: CDR1 SGHRS, CDR2 YFSETQ. V was pared by 4 bases and J by 0 bases, with 14 bases between. This CDR3 is CASSPGIGSSYEQYF. The CDR3 bases are TGCGCCAGCAGCCCGGGGATTGGGAGCTCCTACGAGCAGTACTTC.

Many counts were recorded for this clonotype. The rearrangement uses TRBV4-1 and TRBJ1-2; D not certain. V lost 4 bases, J lost 3 bases, and 12 bases lay in between. CDR3 length equals 14 residues. Germline assignment: CDR1 MGHRA and CDR2 YSYEKL. CDR3 bases: TGCGCCAGCAGCCCCGCAGCCCTGGACTATGGCTACACCTTC. Its protein is CASSPAALDYGYTF.

The chain joins TRBV29-1 to TRBJ2-5, with 7 positions matching TRBD2. The length of the CDR3 is 14 residues. CDR1 and CDR2 (germline): SQVTM, ANQGSEA. The J segment lost 5 bases and the V segment lost 4 bases, leaving 10 bases of the junction unmatched. The CDR3 coding sequence is TGCAGCGTTGGGTTCCGTCTGGGGGGGGAGACCCAGTACTTC. Amino acid sequence: CSVGFRLGGETQYF.

This chain joins TRBV30 and TRBJ1-4; D is perhaps TRBD1 (6 bases). The CDR3 runs to 15 residues. Germline V lookup: CDR1 GTSNPN, CDR2 SVGIG (reference sequence). V was shortened by 3 bases and J by 7 bases, with 18 bases between the two germline ends. The DNA of the CDR3 is TGTGCCTGGAGCAGACAGGTCCTCTCCACTGAAAAACTGTTTTTT. Translating it yields CAWSRQVLSTEKLFF. Full variable domain (remainder filled in from reference TRBV30 and TRBJ1-4): SQTIHQWPATLVQPVGSPLSLECTVEGTSNPNLYWYRQAAGRGLQLLFYSVGIGQISSEVPQNLSASRPQDRQFILSSKKLLLSDSGFYLCAWSRQVLSTEKLFFGSGTQLSVL.

This clonotype was seen a few times. The chain employs TRBV20-1 and TRBJ2-3, with no clear D. CDR1 is DFQATT, CDR2 SNEGSKA, per germline (reference sequence). Trimming pared 3 bases from V and 6 bases from J, leaving 10 bases between. The CDR3 is 12 amino acids. The DNA of the CDR3 is TGCAGTGCTAGGTCCGATCGGGATACGCAGTATTTT. This sequence encodes CSARSDRDTQYF.

In its sample, this clonotype was seen many times. The V and J genes are TRBV5-1 and TRBJ2-4, with D uncertain. The CDR3 runs to 13 residues. Germline CDR1 SGHRS, CDR2 YFSETQ. Trimming took 0 bases from V and 7 from J, leaving 8 bases between them. The CDR3 reads CASSLGVRNIQYF. In DNA, the CDR3 is TGCGCCAGCAGCTTGGGAGTACGTAACATTCAGTACTTC.

The chain links TRBV7-2 to TRBJ1-6; D gene unclear. CDR3 length equals 15 residues. V was cut by 1 base and J by 7 bases, with 11 bases left in between. Germline CDR1 and CDR2: SGHTA and FQGNSA. The CDR3 is CASSLVRGANSPLHF. The CDR3 bases are TGTGCCAGCAGCTTAGTCCGGGGTGCAAATTCACCCCTCCACTTT.

This chain links TRBV7-2 with TRBJ1-5; D might be TRBD1 (6 bases). The CDR3 has 14 residues. V lost 5 bases to trimming and J lost 9 bases, with 17 bases between them. Germline-derived CDR1 and CDR2 are SGHTA and FQGNSA. The CDR3 reads CASSVNRVGRPQHF. In DNA, the CDR3 is TGTGCCAGCAGCGTTAACAGGGTCGGTCGGCCCCAGCATTTT.

This clonotype was counted only a few times. The chain links TRBV7-8 to TRBJ2-7; D remains unclear. CDR1 SGHVS and CDR2 FQNEAQ come from the germline V gene. V lost 5 bases, J lost 2 bases, and 4 bases lay in between. The CDR3 is 11 residues long. DNA of the CDR3: TGTGCCAGCAGCGAGGCCTACGAGCAGTACTTC. As protein: CASSEAYEQYF.

The chain has TRBV19 and TRBJ1-1; no clear D gene. Germline values: CDR1 LNHDA, CDR2 SQIVND (reference sequence). The CDR3 covers 14 residues. V was shortened by 5 bases and J by 4 bases, with 14 bases between the two germline ends. CDR3 sequence: CASSADGVFTEAFF. The CDR3 bases are TGTGCCAGTAGTGCTGATGGGGTCTTCACTGAAGCTTTCTTT. The variable domain in full, with the rest retrieved from reference TRBV19 and TRBJ1-1, is DGGITQSPKYLFRKEGQNVTLSCEQNLNHDAMYWYRQDPGQGLRLIYYSQIVNDFQKGDIAEGYSVSREKKESFPLTVTSAQKNPTAFYLCASSADGVFTEAFFGQGTRLTVV.

This clonotype has more than one count but fewer than ten. The chain employs TRBV7-2 and TRBJ2-7; 10 bases align to TRBD2. The CDR3 loop spans 16 amino acids. The V and J ends lost 6 bases and 6 bases, in that order; junction bases with no gene match: 14. Germline CDR1 and CDR2: SGHTA and FQGNSA. As DNA, the CDR3 is TGTGCCAGCAGTAGAAGCGGGGGGGTGAGTTTGGGCGAGCAGTACTTC. It encodes CASSRSGGVSLGEQYF. The full variable domain, with the rest looked up from reference TRBV7-2 and TRBJ2-7, is GAGVSQSPSNKVTEKGKDVELRCDPISGHTALYWYRQSLGQGLEFLIYFQGNSAPDKSGLPSDRFSAERTGGSVSTLTIQRTQQEDSAVYLCASSRSGGVSLGEQYFGPGTRLTVT.

This clonotype has a handful of counts. The chain uses TRBV5-1 and TRBJ2-5; maybe TRBD2 (6 bases). Trimming cost V 0 bases and J 1 base, with 13 bases left between them. The CDR3 is 16 residues long. Per germline, CDR1 SGHRS and CDR2 YFSETQ. CDR3 DNA: TGCGCCAGCAGCTTGGCTGCGGGATTATTCCAAGAGACCCAGTACTTC. This encodes CASSLAAGLFQETQYF.

This clonotype has ten or more counts. The chain couples TRBV7-9 to TRBJ2-3; no definite D call. CDR1 and CDR2 (germline): SEHNR, FQNEAQ (reference sequence). V lost 2 bases, J lost 4 bases, and 13 bases lay in between. The CDR3 has 15 amino acids. The CDR3 is CASSLNGRSADTQYF. The CDR3 DNA sequence: TGTGCCAGCAGCTTAAACGGAAGAAGTGCAGATACGCAGTATTTT.

This clonotype was seen many times. The chain recombines TRBV12-3 or TRBV12-4 with TRBJ1-2; 10 bases align to TRBD1. The CDR3 is 13 residues long. The junction had 9 bases not matched to a gene; V was cut back by 11 bases and J by 6 bases. The CDR3 sequence: CALSRQGANGYTF. CDR3 nucleotide sequence: TGTGCCCTTTCTAGACAGGGGGCGAATGGCTACACCTTC.

The chain recombines TRBV5-6 with TRBJ2-4; D is tentatively TRBD1 or TRBD2 (5 bases each). This CDR3 is built from 15 residues. Trimming shortened V by 4 bases and J by 0 bases, and 11 bases separated the two germline ends. The germline CDR1 and CDR2 sequences are SGHDT and YYEEEE. The CDR3 sequence is CASSPGRLAKNIQYF. CDR3 sequence (DNA): TGTGCCAGCAGCCCGGGACGGCTAGCCAAAAACATTCAGTACTTC.

This clonotype turned up a few times. V and J are TRBV7-2 and TRBJ2-5, with D possibly matching TRBD1 (5 bases). The germline V gene has CDR1 SGHTA and CDR2 FQGNSA. The CDR3 is made up of 15 amino acids. Trimming cost V 5 bases and J 5 bases, with 18 bases left between them. The CDR3 sequence is CASSRQGLQVETQYF. DNA for the CDR3: TGTGCCAGCAGCCGCCAGGGTTTACAAGTCGAGACCCAGTACTTC. Complete variable domain (other parts from reference TRBV7-2 and TRBJ2-5): GAGVSQSPSNKVTEKGKDVELRCDPISGHTALYWYRQSLGQGLEFLIYFQGNSAPDKSGLPSDRFSAERTGGSVSTLTIQRTQQEDSAVYLCASSRQGLQVETQYFGPGTRLLVL.